The clone carrying this T cell receptor (beta chain) was recorded many times. The method for making cDNA was 5'RACE, and it used 10-nucleotide random UMIs. TCRdb fed the 5' RACE reads into MiXCR, producing one record per CDR3 protein. The repertoire has about 50,000 distinct CDR3 sequences, approximately 15% of them found once; the top ten carry roughly 4%. The data derive from a study of neurological immune-mediated disorders. There are 12 residues in the CDR3. Trimming took off 2 bases at V and 2 bases at J, with 5 bases between the two ends. Germline V gives CDR1 SGHRS, CDR2 YFSETQ. The study drew its healthy controls from blood bank volunteers in Maryland, USA. PBMCs stored at -80 C, numbering 2 million, were the origin of the unsorted libraries.

The TCR was taken from a man in his fifties or sixties in good health. The V gene is TRBV5-1, the J gene TRBJ2-7; D unclear. Sample: PBMCs. CDR3 loop: CASSLNAYEQYF. The CDR3 bases are TGCGCCAGCAGCTTAAACGCCTACGAGCAGTACTTC.